This is a list of T cell receptor beta chains from one sample in a study of shared clonotypes between healthy human individuals. The data were produced by immunoSEQ multiplex PCR, yet TCRdb's version contains in-frame clones alone and is incomplete. Of 2 million to 2.5 million clones in the sample, approximately 95% were seen once. Sequenced: naive CD4+ T cells sorted from blood. The receptors were sampled from a man aged 18 to 30 in good health. CDR3s include the opening cysteine and the closing phenylalanine or tryptophan. The order of the fields is J gene, D gene, clone size, V gene, CDR3 length, CDR3 DNA, CDR3 protein. The D gene is left open where the match is weak. Size is omitted from some rows. Given values are once, few, many or a class for expanded clones.

J gene: TRBJ2-7; D gene: -; clone size: -; V gene: TRBV14; CDR3 length: 16; CDR3 DNA: TGTGCCAGCAGCCAAGCCACCCTAAGGGGGGCGGACGAGCAGTACTTC; CDR3 protein: CASSQATLRGADEQYF
J gene: TRBJ1-1; D gene: -; clone size: -; V gene: TRBV10-3; CDR3 length: 14; CDR3 DNA: TGTGCCATCAGTGAGGGAGGATATGGAACTGAAGCTTTCTTT; CDR3 protein: CAISEGGYGTEAFF
J gene: TRBJ1-1; D gene: -; clone size: -; V gene: TRBV5-1; CDR3 length: 14; CDR3 DNA: TGCGCCAGCAGCTTGTCACAGGGGAACACTGAAGCTTTCTTT; CDR3 protein: CASSLSQGNTEAFF
J gene: TRBJ1-4; D gene: TRBD1; clone size: once; V gene: TRBV27; CDR3 length: 17; CDR3 DNA: TGTGCCAGCACCACCCGTAGCCCCAGGGGGCGCAGAGAAAAACTGTTTTTT; CDR3 protein: CASTTRSPRGRREKLFF
J gene: TRBJ1-2; D gene: TRBD1; clone size: -; V gene: TRBV28; CDR3 length: 16; CDR3 DNA: TGTGCCAGCAGTCTCCCAATACTAGGGGGCGCTGGTGGCTACACCTTC; CDR3 protein: CASSLPILGGAGGYTF
J gene: TRBJ1-3; D gene: -; clone size: -; V gene: TRBV6-6; CDR3 length: 16; CDR3 DNA: TGTGCCAGCAGTTACTCGTTGGGCAGAACGGGAAACACCATATATTTT; CDR3 protein: CASSYSLGRTGNTIYF
J gene: TRBJ2-5; D gene: -; clone size: -; V gene: TRBV19; CDR3 length: 13; CDR3 DNA: TGTGCCAGTAGTTTATCCCGTAAAGAGACCCAGTACTTC; CDR3 protein: CASSLSRKETQYF
J gene: TRBJ2-2; D gene: TRBD2; clone size: -; V gene: TRBV19; CDR3 length: 15; CDR3 DNA: TGTGCCAGTAGTATAGAACTAGCGTACACCGGGGAGCTGTTTTTT; CDR3 protein: CASSIELAYTGELFF
J gene: TRBJ2-3; D gene: -; clone size: -; V gene: TRBV30; CDR3 length: 15; CDR3 DNA: TGTGCCTGGAGTGTTGTAGGGACTAGCACAGATACGCAGTATTTT; CDR3 protein: CAWSVVGTSTDTQYF
J gene: TRBJ2-5; D gene: -; clone size: -; V gene: TRBV5-1; CDR3 length: 16; CDR3 DNA: TGCGCCAGCAGCTTTAGATCACAGGGTACCGGAGAGACCCAGTACTTC; CDR3 protein: CASSFRSQGTGETQYF
J gene: TRBJ1-1; D gene: TRBD1; clone size: -; V gene: TRBV5-1; CDR3 length: 15; CDR3 DNA: TGCGCCAGCAGCGCGGGACAGGGTTGGAACACTGAAGCTTTCTTT; CDR3 protein: CASSAGQGWNTEAFF
J gene: TRBJ2-5; D gene: -; clone size: -; V gene: TRBV6-1; CDR3 length: 12; CDR3 DNA: TGTGCCAGCAGGCGTCAGCAAGAGACCCAGTACTTC; CDR3 protein: CASRRQQETQYF
J gene: TRBJ1-5; D gene: -; clone size: -; V gene: TRBV6-1; CDR3 length: 16; CDR3 DNA: TGTGCCAGCAGTGAAGCGCTTCGGGGCGGCAATCAGCCCCAGCATTTT; CDR3 protein: CASSEALRGGNQPQHF
J gene: TRBJ1-1; D gene: TRBD1; clone size: -; V gene: TRBV6-5; CDR3 length: 14; CDR3 DNA: TGTGCCAGCAGTTACTCCATCACAGGGGAGGGGGCTTTCTTT; CDR3 protein: CASSYSITGEGAFF
J gene: TRBJ1-5; D gene: -; clone size: -; V gene: TRBV7-2; CDR3 length: 17; CDR3 DNA: TGTGCCAGCAGCCACCCATCTACGGGGTCCTCCAATCAGCCCCAGCATTTT; CDR3 protein: CASSHPSTGSSNQPQHF
J gene: TRBJ1-5; D gene: -; clone size: -; V gene: TRBV4-1; CDR3 length: 17; CDR3 DNA: TGCGCCAGCAGCCAAGATCACCGGCCGCATAGCAATCAGCCCCAGCATTTT; CDR3 protein: CASSQDHRPHSNQPQHF
J gene: TRBJ2-1; D gene: -; clone size: -; V gene: TRBV4-1; CDR3 length: 15; CDR3 DNA: TGCGCCAGCAGCCAAGGGGGGGGCGGTCGGAATGAGCAGTTCTTC; CDR3 protein: CASSQGGGGRNEQFF
J gene: TRBJ1-2; D gene: TRBD1; clone size: -; V gene: TRBV5-4; CDR3 length: 18; CDR3 DNA: TGTGCCAGCAGCTTGATGGGACAGGTCAGGGAGAGAGTTCATGGCTACACCTTC; CDR3 protein: CASSLMGQVRERVHGYTF
J gene: TRBJ1-1; D gene: -; clone size: once; V gene: TRBV7-2; CDR3 length: 15; CDR3 DNA: TGTGCCAGCAGCTTAGTCGTTACACAGAACACTGAAGCTTTCTTT; CDR3 protein: CASSLVVTQNTEAFF
J gene: TRBJ1-1; D gene: -; clone size: -; V gene: TRBV29-1; CDR3 length: 12; CDR3 DNA: TGCAGCGTTGGATCGGGGGCCCTTGAAGCTTTCTTT; CDR3 protein: CSVGSGALEAFF
J gene: TRBJ1-1; D gene: -; clone size: -; V gene: TRBV6-5; CDR3 length: 15; CDR3 DNA: TGTGCCAGCAGTTACGTAGGGGCTCAGAACACTGAAGCTTTCTTT; CDR3 protein: CASSYVGAQNTEAFF
J gene: TRBJ1-1; D gene: -; clone size: -; V gene: TRBV28; CDR3 length: 15; CDR3 DNA: TGTGCCAGCATCCGCGGGGGGCAGTGGAACACTGAAGCTTTCTTT; CDR3 protein: CASIRGGQWNTEAFF
J gene: TRBJ1-1; D gene: -; clone size: -; V gene: TRBV7-6; CDR3 length: 13; CDR3 DNA: TGTGCCAGCAGCGGACAAGCGAACACTGAAGCTTTCTTT; CDR3 protein: CASSGQANTEAFF
J gene: TRBJ2-3; D gene: TRBD1; clone size: once; V gene: TRBV28; CDR3 length: 14; CDR3 DNA: TGTGCCAGCCAACCGGGACAGGGGGCAGATACGCAGTATTTT; CDR3 protein: CASQPGQGADTQYF
J gene: TRBJ1-6; D gene: TRBD1; clone size: -; V gene: TRBV27; CDR3 length: 18; CDR3 DNA: TGTGCCAGCAGTTTATCGAAGGGTGGGGAGACAGGGAGGTCACCCCTCCACTTT; CDR3 protein: CASSLSKGGETGRSPLHF
J gene: TRBJ1-4; D gene: -; clone size: -; V gene: TRBV29-1; CDR3 length: 16; CDR3 DNA: TGCAGCGTTGTTACCCTTTCGGCAGGGCTTAATGAAAAACTGTTTTTT; CDR3 protein: CSVVTLSAGLNEKLFF